This is a list of T cell receptor beta chains from one sample in a study of cytomegalovirus exposure and HLA in healthy donors. The protocol was immunoSEQ multiplex PCR, while the TCRdb copy is restricted to in-frame clones and leaves out a portion. Of 150,000 to 200,000 clones detected, approximately 73% appear once; the ten largest clones hold roughly 1.4%. The sample was PBMCs. The receptors shown here come from a man in his fifties in good health and CMV-seronegative. CDR3s include the opening cysteine and the closing phenylalanine or tryptophan. D genes are given only for firm matches. Clone size is shown for a subset of rows, as once, few, many or a class of expanded clone.

J gene,clone size,D gene,V gene,CDR3 protein,CDR3 DNA
TRBJ1-6,-,TRBD1,TRBV4-2,CASSQVGTGGVNSPLHF,TGTGCCAGCAGCCAAGTCGGGACAGGGGGTGTTAATTCACCCCTCCACTTT
TRBJ1-3,-,-,TRBV10-3,CAISEEGASGNTIYF,TGTGCCATCAGTGAGGAAGGGGCGTCTGGAAACACCATATATTTT
TRBJ1-1,-,TRBD1,TRBV25-1,CASSGQGGGTEAFF,TGTGCCAGCAGTGGACAGGGAGGCGGCACTGAAGCTTTCTTT
TRBJ2-7,few,-,TRBV18,CASSPQSGGHGNEQYF,TGTGCCAGCTCACCACAATCTGGCGGGCACGGCAACGAGCAGTACTTC
TRBJ1-1,-,TRBD1,TRBV18,CASSLTGGTTEAFF,TGTGCCAGCTCACTGACAGGGGGGACCACTGAAGCTTTCTTT
TRBJ1-1,few,-,TRBV4-1,CASSQDMRVANTEAFF,TGCGCCAGCAGCCAAGATATGAGGGTAGCAAACACTGAAGCTTTCTTT
TRBJ2-4,-,-,TRBV11-2,CASSPPDREDIQYF,TGTGCCAGCAGCCCTCCAGACAGGGAGGACATTCAGTACTTC
TRBJ2-3,-,-,TRBV5-1,CASSSLLIHTQYF,TGCGCCAGCAGCTCCTTACTGATTCATACGCAGTATTTT
TRBJ2-1,-,TRBD1,TRBV6-5,CASKFRDRAYNEQFF,TGTGCCAGCAAATTCCGGGACAGGGCATACAATGAGCAGTTCTTC
TRBJ2-1,few,TRBD1,TRBV2,CASSVFGTAYNEQFF,TGTGCCAGCAGTGTTTTCGGGACAGCCTACAATGAGCAGTTCTTC
TRBJ2-7,once,TRBD1,TRBV7-2,CASRLGQGAYEQYF,TGTGCCAGCAGATTGGGACAGGGGGCTTACGAGCAGTACTTC
TRBJ2-3,-,-,TRBV29-1,CSVTVTDSTDTQYF,TGCAGCGTTACCGTGACAGATAGCACAGATACGCAGTATTTT
TRBJ1-2,-,-,TRBV6-5,CASSYYSQVDYGYTF,TGTGCCAGCAGTTATTACTCTCAGGTCGACTATGGCTACACCTTC
TRBJ1-4,-,-,TRBV19,CASKRKGTVTGNEKLFF,TGTGCCAGTAAACGGAAGGGAACGGTGACGGGGAATGAAAAACTGTTTTTT
TRBJ1-2,-,TRBD1,TRBV28,CASSLSGQGYGYTF,TGTGCCAGCAGTTTGTCGGGACAGGGCTATGGCTACACCTTC
TRBJ1-1,-,-,TRBV2,CASTRESNTEAFF,TGTGCCAGCACGAGGGAATCGAACACTGAAGCTTTCTTT
TRBJ1-4,-,-,TRBV19,CASRDTFGREKLFF,TGTGCCAGTAGGGACACCTTCGGTAGGGAAAAACTGTTTTTT
TRBJ1-2,-,TRBD1,TRBV5-1,CASSPPGQGGAGGYTF,TGCGCCAGCAGCCCCCCGGGACAGGGAGGAGCGGGGGGCTACACCTTC
TRBJ2-3,-,TRBD2,TRBV5-4,CASSARLAGRADTQYF,TGTGCCAGCAGCGCCCGACTAGCGGGGAGGGCAGATACGCAGTATTTT
TRBJ1-2,few,TRBD1,TRBV28,CASSPTGGANGYTF,TGTGCCAGCAGTCCAACAGGGGGCGCCAATGGCTACACCTTC
TRBJ2-5,-,TRBD1,TRBV7-9,CASSLGTVTQETRYF,TGTGCCAGCAGCCTGGGGACAGTTACCCAAGAGACCCGGTACTTC
TRBJ2-7,-,TRBD1,TRBV5-1,CASSLQGNHEQYF,TGCGCCAGCAGCTTACAGGGGAACCACGAGCAGTACTTC
TRBJ1-4,-,-,TRBV15,CATSRDMAALNEKLFF,TGTGCCACCAGCCGGGATATGGCAGCACTTAATGAAAAACTGTTTTTT
TRBJ1-1,-,-,TRBV15,CATSRGERPDTEAFF,TGTGCCACCAGCAGAGGAGAGCGCCCTGACACTGAAGCTTTCTTT
TRBJ2-7,-,TRBD1,TRBV9,CASSVAGTGVAEQYF,TGTGCCAGCAGCGTAGCCGGGACAGGGGTTGCGGAGCAGTACTTC
TRBJ2-1,-,TRBD2,TRBV11-1,CASSLERLAGIQQFF,TGTGCCAGCAGCTTAGAGAGACTAGCGGGGATTCAGCAGTTCTTC
TRBJ2-2,-,TRBD1,TRBV27,CASSFQGQGTSNTGELFF,TGTGCCAGCAGTTTCCAGGGACAGGGGACCTCGAACACCGGGGAGCTGTTTTTT
TRBJ1-5,-,-,TRBV27,CASSFEGLNQPQHF,TGTGCCAGCAGTTTCGAGGGCCTCAATCAGCCCCAGCATTTT
TRBJ2-1,-,TRBD2,TRBV10-1,CASSKSLAGGQNEQFF,TGCGCCAGCTCGAAGAGCTTAGCGGGGGGGCAAAATGAGCAGTTCTTC
TRBJ2-7,-,-,TRBV2,CASQTRGNYQYF,TGTGCCAGCCAAACGCGGGGCAACTATCAGTACTTC
TRBJ1-4,-,-,TRBV28,CASSTSYATNEKLFF,TGTGCCAGCAGTACATCATACGCAACTAATGAAAAACTGTTTTTT
TRBJ1-4,-,TRBD1,TRBV5-8,CASSLVRGTSNEKLFF,TGTGCCAGCAGCTTGGTCAGGGGGACTTCGAATGAAAAACTGTTTTTT
TRBJ1-1,-,-,TRBV6-4,CASSDSNRDTEAFF,TGTGCCAGCAGTGACTCGAACAGGGACACTGAAGCTTTCTTT
TRBJ1-6,-,TRBD1,TRBV6-4,CASSGTGGGNSPLHF,TGTGCCAGCAGCGGGACGGGAGGGGGCAATTCACCCCTCCACTTT
TRBJ1-1,-,TRBD1,TRBV18,CASSPWTGNANTEAFF,TGTGCCAGCTCACCGTGGACAGGGAACGCGAACACTGAAGCTTTCTTT
TRBJ1-3,once,-,TRBV11-1,CASSQVGVAEGNTIYF,TGTGCCAGCAGCCAAGTAGGCGTCGCAGAGGGTAACACCATATATTTT
TRBJ2-7,-,-,TRBV7-2,CASSLSSYEQYF,TGTGCCAGCAGCTTATCCAGCTACGAGCAGTACTTC
TRBJ1-4,-,TRBD1,TRBV6-6,CASSSRDRSNEKLFF,TGTGCCAGCAGCTCGCGGGACAGGTCAAATGAAAAACTGTTTTTT
TRBJ1-5,few,-,TRBV5-1,CASSLDSGANQPQHF,TGCGCCAGCAGCTTGGACAGTGGGGCCAATCAGCCCCAGCATTTT
TRBJ1-1,-,-,TRBV28,CASLGGPIAEAFF,TGTGCCTCTTTGGGGGGGCCTATCGCTGAAGCTTTCTTT
TRBJ2-2,-,TRBD2,TRBV5-1,CASSWAGGANTGELFF,TGCGCCAGCAGCTGGGCGGGGGGAGCGAACACCGGGGAGCTGTTTTTT
TRBJ2-5,-,-,TRBV27,CASSLKQPQETQYF,TGTGCCAGCAGTTTAAAACAGCCCCAAGAGACCCAGTACTTC
TRBJ2-2,-,TRBD1,TRBV28,CASSPPGTGSGTGELFF,TGTGCCAGCAGTCCGCCCGGGACAGGGTCTGGAACCGGGGAGCTGTTTTTT
TRBJ1-1,few,TRBD1,TRBV5-1,CASSLDQGAGRAFF,TGCGCCAGCAGCTTGGACCAGGGGGCTGGGAGAGCTTTCTTT
TRBJ2-2,-,TRBD1,TRBV4-2,CASRPGQGGWTGELFF,TGTGCCAGCAGACCCGGACAGGGGGGTTGGACCGGGGAACTGTTTTTT
TRBJ2-5,-,TRBD2,TRBV6-5,CASRASTAGGTQYF,TGTGCCAGCAGGGCGAGCACAGCGGGGGGGACCCAGTACTTC
TRBJ1-1,-,-,TRBV2,CASISGTLNTEAFF,TGTGCCAGCATAAGCGGGACACTGAACACTGAAGCTTTCTTT
TRBJ2-7,-,TRBD1,TRBV28,CASSSPGTGASYEQYF,TGTGCCAGCAGTTCCCCCGGGACAGGGGCCTCCTACGAGCAGTACTTC
TRBJ1-1,-,-,TRBV7-8,CASSLGWQNTEAFF,TGTGCCAGCAGCTTAGGTTGGCAGAACACTGAAGCTTTCTTT
TRBJ2-7,-,TRBD1,TRBV6-5,CASSYGPTGNYEQYF,TGTGCCAGCAGTTATGGCCCGACAGGGAACTACGAGCAGTACTTC
TRBJ1-1,-,TRBD1,TRBV2,CAEGTGGTEAFF,TGTGCCGAAGGGACAGGGGGCACTGAAGCTTTCTTT
TRBJ1-2,-,-,TRBV25-1,CAGSEGGTPTTNYGYTF,TGTGCCGGCAGTGAAGGCGGGACGCCGACTACTAACTATGGCTACACCTTC
TRBJ2-1,-,TRBD2,TRBV7-2,CASSLVAGGWNEQFF,TGTGCCAGCAGCTTAGTTGCGGGGGGTTGGAATGAGCAGTTCTTC
TRBJ1-2,-,TRBD1,TRBV6-1,CASSGGTGGIYGYTF,TGTGCCAGCAGTGGGGGGACAGGGGGGATCTATGGCTACACCTTC
TRBJ2-1,few,TRBD2,TRBV2,CASSPRAGGTNEQFF,TGTGCCAGCAGTCCAAGAGCGGGGGGGACGAATGAGCAGTTCTTC